These 19 T cell receptor beta chains were all obtained from the same sample, sequenced in a study of T cell responses to AZD1222 COVID-19 vaccine. Generated by immunoSEQ multiplex PCR, the TCRdb table keeps only in-frame clones and is missing some. The data show 200,000 or so clones, about 93% seen once. The specimen was peripheral blood, collected 28 days after the second AZD1222 dose. These receptors were taken from an adult who received the AZD1222 COVID-19 vaccine.

This chain links TRBV18 with TRBJ1-1; D is unresolved. Between the trimmed V and J ends, which lost 3 bases and 6 bases, there was a span of 11 bases. The germline V gene encodes CDR1 KGHSH and CDR2 LQKENI. The CDR3 has 13 amino acids. Written as DNA, the CDR3 is TGTGCCAGCTCACCGGCCGAGGAGGCTGAAGCTTTCTTT. Residues: CASSPAEEAEAFF.

This rearrangement joins TRBV11-2 to TRBJ2-2, with D possibly being TRBD2 (7 bases). Germline CDR1 is SGHAT and CDR2 is FQNNGV. The CDR3 has 17 residues. Trimming cost V 5 bases and J 3 bases, with 19 bases left between them. For the CDR3, the DNA is TGTGCCAGCAGCGCCCCTGGGGGGGGCGCGGACACCGGGGAGCTGTTTTTT. Encoded protein: CASSAPGGGADTGELFF.

The V call is TRBV4-3, the J call TRBJ2-7, with D possibly being TRBD1 or TRBD2 (6 bases each). Trimming shortened V by 3 bases and J by 12 bases, and 15 bases separated the two germline ends. This CDR3 has 12 residues. From germline, CDR1 is LGHNA and CDR2 YSLEER. CDR3 sequence (DNA): TGCGCCAGCAGCCAGACCCGGGGGCCAAGGTACTTC. This codes for CASSQTRGPRYF.

The chain has TRBV24-1 and TRBJ2-1, with TRBD2 identical over 13 bases. V was pared by 0 bases and J by 4 bases, with 5 bases of the junction left unmatched. CDR1 KGHDR and CDR2 SFDVKD come from the germline V gene. This CDR3 spans 18 amino acids. CDR3 coding DNA: TGTGCCACCAGTGATTTGCGGACTAGCGGGGGCCAATACAATGAGCAGTTCTTC. This codes for CATSDLRTSGGQYNEQFF.

The chain uses TRBV9 and TRBJ2-5; 10 bases are shared with TRBD2. Germline V CDR1 and CDR2: SGDLS, YYNGEE. This CDR3 has 16 amino acids. With 7 bases clipped from V and 5 bases from J, the junction kept 14 bases outside the gene matches. DNA for the CDR3: TGTGCCAGCGACCCCGGGGTAGCGGGGGGTTCCGAGACCCAGTACTTC. It is translated as CASDPGVAGGSETQYF.

The CDR3 DNA follows: TGCGCCAGCAGGCCAGGGGAATCAGGGCCCCAGCATTTT. Amino acid sequence: CASRPGESGPQHF. The V and J genes are TRBV5-1 and TRBJ1-5, with D possibly matching TRBD1 (6 bases). The germline V gene encodes CDR1 SGHRS and CDR2 YFSETQ. This CDR3 region has 13 residues. Between the trimmed V and J ends, which lost 5 bases and 9 bases, there was a span of 15 bases.

The chain joins TRBV19 to TRBJ1-2; 7 bases are a match to TRBD1. CDR3 size: 19 residues. After removal of 3 bases from V and 6 bases from J, the junction contained 22 bases not matched to a gene. Per the germline V gene, CDR1 is LNHDA and CDR2 is SQIVND (reference sequence). The CDR3 sequence is CASSIQPVTQGHQTDGYTF. Written as DNA, the CDR3 is TGTGCCAGTAGTATCCAACCAGTAACACAGGGGCACCAAACTGATGGCTACACCTTC. The full variable domain, its missing parts supplied by reference TRBV19 and TRBJ1-2, is DGGITQSPKYLFRKEGQNVTLSCEQNLNHDAMYWYRQDPGQGLRLIYYSQIVNDFQKGDIAEGYSVSREKKESFPLTVTSAQKNPTAFYLCASSIQPVTQGHQTDGYTFGSGTRLTVV.

This clone came up once. The V call is TRBV4-2, the J call TRBJ1-5; 12 bases match TRBD1. V lost 4 bases to trimming and J lost 2 bases; unmatched junction nucleotides: 3. Germline loops: CDR1 LGHNA, CDR2 YNFKEQ. CDR3 size: 16 residues. CDR3 sequence reads: CASSPRDRGRNQPQHF. The CDR3 nucleotides are TGTGCCAGCAGCCCCCGGGACAGGGGGCGCAATCAGCCCCAGCATTTT.

The J gene is TRBJ2-1, the V gene TRBV5-1, with D perhaps matching TRBD1 (5 bases). The V end was cut by 4 bases, the J end by 4 bases, with 12 bases between. The CDR3 consists of 14 residues. Germline CDR1 and CDR2: SGHRS and YFSETQ. This chain's CDR3 is CASSGQGIYNEQFF. CDR3 bases: TGCGCCAGCAGCGGTCAGGGAATATACAATGAGCAGTTCTTC.

About this clone: The junction departs from the called germline gene at one end, perhaps through a read error. Other DNA sequences in the same sample also yield this CDR3. This chain links TRBV9 with TRBJ2-2; D may be TRBD2 (5 bases). The CDR3 totals 14 residues. Germline V gene lookup returns CDR1 SGDLS and CDR2 YYNGEE. The CDR3 here is CASSPQYITGELFF. CDR3 DNA sequence: TGTGCCAGCAGCCCCCAGTACATCACCGGGGAACTGTTTTTT. The complete variable domain, with remaining parts taken from reference TRBV9 and TRBJ2-2, reads DSGVTQTPKHLITATGQRVTLRCSPRSGDLSVYWYQQSLDQGLQFLIQYYNGEERAKGNILERFSAQQFPDLHSELNLSSLELGDSALYFCASSPQYITGELFFGEGSRLTVL.

The genes are TRBV5-1 and TRBJ2-5; D uncertain. The germline V gene has CDR1 SGHRS and CDR2 YFSETQ. This CDR3 region has 13 residues. With 3 bases removed from V and 2 bases from J, the gap between germline ends came to 8 bases. CDR3 nucleotides: TGCGCCAGCAGCTCGGACCTTCAAGAGACCCAGTACTTC. Residues: CASSSDLQETQYF. Based on the CDR3 plus reference TRBV5-1 and TRBJ2-5, the full variable domain is KAGVTQTPRYLIKTRGQQVTLSCSPISGHRSVSWYQQTPGQGLQFLFEYFSETQRNKGNFPGRFSGRQFSNSRSEMNVSTLELGDSALYLCASSSDLQETQYFGPGTRLLVL.

On this clone itself: The identical CDR3 is also encoded by other nucleotide sequences in the sample. The genes are TRBV5-1 and TRBJ2-2; 8 nucleotides match TRBD1. V shed 3 bases and J 2 bases; nucleotides not matched to a gene: 3. This CDR3 spans 15 amino acids. Germline loops: CDR1 SGHRS, CDR2 YFSETQ. The CDR3 here is CASSSGQGNTGELFF. As DNA, the CDR3 is TGCGCCAGCAGCTCCGGACAGGGAAACACCGGGGAGCTGTTTTTT.

This chain connects TRBV25-1 to TRBJ2-5; perhaps TRBD2 as D (6 bases). The germline CDR1 and CDR2 sequences are MGHDK and SYGVNS. The CDR3 is made up of 15 amino acids. The ends were cut back, 9 bases at V and 2 bases at J, with 19 bases in the middle. The CDR3 nucleotides read TGTGCCAGTGGGGGGTTGGGCTCAAGGCAAGAGACCCAGTACTTC. Its protein product is CASGGLGSRQETQYF. Based on the CDR3 plus reference TRBV25-1 and TRBJ2-5, the full variable domain is EADIYQTPRYLVIGTGKKITLECSQTMGHDKMYWYQQDPGMELHLIHYSYGVNSTEKGDLSSESTVSRIRTEHFPLTLESARPSHTSQYLCASGGLGSRQETQYFGPGTRLLVL.

The rearrangement joins TRBV5-5 to TRBJ1-2; D is unclear. CDR1 SGHKS and CDR2 YYEKEE come from the germline V gene (reference sequence). V lost 2 bases, J lost 4 bases, and 9 bases lay in between. The CDR3 sequence is 13 residues long. The CDR3 bases are TGTGCCAGCAGCTTTGGGCCGCGCTATGGCTACACCTTC. This codes for CASSFGPRYGYTF.

The chain uses TRBV18 and TRBJ2-2; 7 bases agree with TRBD2. This CDR3 region has 15 residues. Germline-derived CDR1 and CDR2 are KGHSH and LQKENI. Trimming cost V 3 bases and J 3 bases; bases outside gene matches: 4. DNA for the CDR3: TGTGCCAGCTCACCCGGCCTAGCGGACACCGGGGAGCTGTTTTTT. This gives the protein CASSPGLADTGELFF.

The chain uses TRBV27 and TRBJ1-6, with 8 bases aligning to TRBD1. Germline loops: CDR1 MNHEY, CDR2 SMNVEV (reference sequence). After removal of 4 bases from V and 8 bases from J, the junction contained 4 bases not matched to a gene. The CDR3 loop spans 14 amino acids. The CDR3 spells CASSWTGQDSPLHF. The CDR3 region has the DNA TGTGCCAGCAGTTGGACAGGGCAGGATTCACCCCTCCACTTT.

The chain has TRBV5-6 and TRBJ1-2; 10 bases match TRBD1. There are 14 residues in the CDR3. The V and J ends lost 0 bases and 8 bases, in that order; junction bases with no gene match: 4. CDR1 is SGHDT and CDR2 is YYEEEE in the germline V gene. As DNA, the CDR3 is TGTGCCAGCAGCTTGGGGGGACAGGGGATCGGCTACACCTTC. This sequence encodes CASSLGGQGIGYTF. The whole variable domain, filled in from reference TRBV5-6 and TRBJ1-2, reads DAGVTQSPTHLIKTRGQQVTLRCSPKSGHDTVSWYQQALGQGPQFIFQYYEEEERQRGNFPDRFSGHQFPNYSSELNVNALLLGDSALYLCASSLGGQGIGYTFGSGTRLTVV.

This clone was detected a few times. The chain employs TRBV29-1 and TRBJ1-1; perhaps TRBD1 as D (5 bases). The CDR3 is 15 amino acids. Germline V gene data show CDR1 as SQVTM and CDR2 as ANQGSEA. Trimming cost V 5 bases and J 3 bases, with 19 bases left between them. The CDR3 DNA is TGCAGCGTTCGTAAGGGGACCGGACCTGACACTGAAGCTTTCTTT. Its protein is CSVRKGTGPDTEAFF. The full variable domain, its missing parts supplied by reference TRBV29-1 and TRBJ1-1, is SAVISQKPSRDICQRGTSLTIQCQVDSQVTMMFWYRQQPGQSLTLIATANQGSEATYESGFVIDKFPISRPNLTFSTLTVSNMSPEDSSIYLCSVRKGTGPDTEAFFGQGTRLTVV.

The chain recombines TRBV5-4 with TRBJ1-1, with D perhaps TRBD1 (5 bases). The germline gives CDR1 SGHNT, CDR2 YYREEE (reference sequence). This CDR3 region has 14 residues. The ends were cut back, 4 bases at V and 3 bases at J, with 13 bases in the middle. The CDR3 loop reads CASSPGRMDTEAFF. In DNA, the CDR3 is TGTGCCAGCAGCCCGGGACGGATGGACACTGAAGCTTTCTTT.